Presented here are 9 T cell receptor beta chains from one specimen sequenced in a study of OX40 agonist ivuxolimab in advanced cancers. The repertoire was sequenced with immunoSEQ multiplex PCR; TCRdb's copy has only in-frame clones and lacks some. The sample holds roughly 80,000 clones, around 85% seen once. The specimen comprised CD4+ or CD8+ T cells sorted from blood, sampled in a trial of the OX40 agonist ivuxolimab. The receptors derive from an adult with an advanced solid tumor such as melanoma, head and neck, liver or kidney cancer.

The genes are TRBV10-3 and TRBJ2-2; 10 positions agree with TRBD1. The V segment lost 11 bases and the J segment 8 bases; nucleotides outside the gene matches: 8. Per the germline V gene, CDR1 is ENHRY and CDR2 is SYGVKD. This CDR3 is built from 13 residues. CDR3 nucleotides: TGTGCCCTCCGGGACAGGGGAGAAGGGGAGCTGTTTTTT. It encodes CALRDRGEGELFF.

The genes are TRBV7-2 and TRBJ2-5; D call uncertain. This CDR3 is 14 amino acids long. Germline CDR1 reads SGHTA; CDR2 reads FQGNSA. Trimming stripped 4 bases from V and 0 bases from J, with 9 bases between. The CDR3: CASSSGRYQETQYF. The DNA of the CDR3 is TGTGCCAGCAGCTCCGGACGGTACCAAGAGACCCAGTACTTC.

This clone was detected a few times. V gene TRBV2 combines with J gene TRBJ2-2; 7 bases agree with TRBD1. This CDR3 contains 16 residues. Germline-derived CDR1 and CDR2 are SNHLY and FYNNEI. Unmatched junction bases numbered 6, after V lost 0 bases and J lost 5 bases. The CDR3 protein is CASSEALGTVTGELFF. The CDR3 DNA reads TGTGCCAGCAGTGAAGCGCTTGGGACAGTTACCGGGGAGCTGTTTTTT.

The rearrangement joins TRBV9 to TRBJ2-1; D tentatively fits TRBD1 or TRBD2 (5 bases each). V lost 0 bases to trimming and J lost 3 bases, with 16 bases between them. Per the germline V gene, CDR1 is SGDLS and CDR2 is YYNGEE. This CDR3 region has 17 residues. The CDR3 region is CASSVDDGGGVYNEQFF. The CDR3 DNA reads as TGTGCCAGCAGCGTAGATGATGGGGGTGGGGTCTACAATGAGCAGTTCTTC.

As DNA, the CDR3 is TGTGCCAGCAGTGAAGGTCTAAGCGGGTGGGAGACCCAGTACTTC. Translating gives CASSEGLSGWETQYF. The genes are TRBV6-1 and TRBJ2-5; perhaps TRBD2 as D (6 bases). The CDR3 sequence is 15 residues long. With 1 base removed from V and 5 bases from J, the gap between germline ends came to 14 bases. CDR1 and CDR2 from the germline V gene are MNHNS and SASEGT.

The V gene is TRBV7-2, the J gene TRBJ2-1; D not resolved. The V gene's germline CDR1 is SGHTA and CDR2 FQGNSA. Trimming left V 5 bases short and J 0 bases short, with 11 bases between. The CDR3 contains 15 residues. In DNA, the CDR3 is TGTGCCAGCAGCCGACTTCTAAGCTCCTACAATGAGCAGTTCTTC. This gives the protein CASSRLLSSYNEQFF.

CDR3 DNA sequence: TGTGCCAGTAGTATGCGGCCCGCACAGGGAACTAATGAAAAACTGTTTTTT. Its translation: CASSMRPAQGTNEKLFF. The chain recombines TRBV19 with TRBJ1-4; a possible D gene is TRBD1 (6 bases). V was cut by 3 bases and J by 1 base, with 15 bases left in between. The CDR3 runs to 17 residues. Germline V CDR1 and CDR2: LNHDA, SQIVND (reference sequence).

This clone was seen a few times. The rearrangement links TRBV15 to TRBJ2-3, with D possibly matching TRBD2 (5 bases). V lost 2 bases and J lost 1, with 10 bases in between. The CDR3 covers 15 residues. Germline V gives CDR1 LNHNV, CDR2 YYDKDF (reference sequence). DNA for the CDR3: TGTGCCACCAGCAGACCCGGACTGGGCACAGATACGCAGTATTTT. It encodes CATSRPGLGTDTQYF.

This clone was recorded a few times. The chain combines TRBV4-1 with TRBJ2-2; a possible D gene is TRBD2 (6 bases). The CDR3 is 14 residues long. V lost 9 bases and J lost 5, with 16 bases in between. CDR1 and CDR2 from the germline V gene are MGHRA and YSYEKL. In DNA form, the CDR3 reads TGCGCCAGTGGAGGGGCGCGATATACCGGGGAGCTGTTTTTT. Translation: CASGGARYTGELFF.